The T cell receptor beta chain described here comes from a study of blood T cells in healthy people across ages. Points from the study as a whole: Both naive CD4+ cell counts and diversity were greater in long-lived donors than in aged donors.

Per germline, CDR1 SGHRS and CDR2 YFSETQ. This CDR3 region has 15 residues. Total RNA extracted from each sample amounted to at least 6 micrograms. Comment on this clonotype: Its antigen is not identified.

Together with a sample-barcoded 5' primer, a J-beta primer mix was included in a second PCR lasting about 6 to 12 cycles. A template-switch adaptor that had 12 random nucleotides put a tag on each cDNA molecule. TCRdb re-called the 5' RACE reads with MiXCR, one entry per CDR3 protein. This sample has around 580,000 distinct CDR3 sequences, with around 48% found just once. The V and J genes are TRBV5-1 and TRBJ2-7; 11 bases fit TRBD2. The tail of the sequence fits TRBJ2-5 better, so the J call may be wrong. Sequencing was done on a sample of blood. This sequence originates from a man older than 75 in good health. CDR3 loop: CASSDRLAGLETQYF. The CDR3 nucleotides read TGCGCCAGCAGCGATAGACTAGCGGGACTAGAGACCCAGTACTTC.